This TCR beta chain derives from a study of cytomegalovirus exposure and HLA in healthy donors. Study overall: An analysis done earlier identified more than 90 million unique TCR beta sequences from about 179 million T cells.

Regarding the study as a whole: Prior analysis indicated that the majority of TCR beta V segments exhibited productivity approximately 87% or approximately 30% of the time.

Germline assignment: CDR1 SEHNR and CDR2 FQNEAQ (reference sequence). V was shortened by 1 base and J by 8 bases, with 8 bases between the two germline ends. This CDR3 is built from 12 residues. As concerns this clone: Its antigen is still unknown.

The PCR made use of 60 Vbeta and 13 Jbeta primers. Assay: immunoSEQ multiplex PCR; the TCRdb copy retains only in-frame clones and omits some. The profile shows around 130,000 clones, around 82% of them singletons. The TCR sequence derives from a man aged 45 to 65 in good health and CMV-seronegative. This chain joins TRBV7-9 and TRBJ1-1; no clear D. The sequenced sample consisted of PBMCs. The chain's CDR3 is CASSLGSREAFF. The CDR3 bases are TGTGCCAGCAGCTTAGGGAGCCGCGAAGCTTTCTTT.